Listed below are T cell receptor beta chains from one sample, sequenced in a study of shared clonotypes between healthy human individuals. Profiling relied on immunoSEQ multiplex PCR, and the TCRdb table lists in-frame clones only, not all of them. The repertoire holds approximately 710,000 clones, 90% seen once, with 30% to 40% in the top ten. Sequencing was performed on memory CD8+ T cells from PBMCs. The receptor set was obtained from a man aged 18 to 30 in good health. Some clones in this sample may be carry-over from other donors' samples. Each CDR3 is given with its conserved first and last residue. The order of the fields is J gene, V gene, D gene, clone size, CDR3 DNA, CDR3 protein. The D gene is left open where the match is weak. Clone size appears in some rows only: once, few, many, or a class for an expanded clone.

J gene: TRBJ1-1; V gene: TRBV27; D gene: -; clone size: -; CDR3 DNA: TGTGCCAGAACCGGGACATCGAACACTGAAGCTTTCTTT; CDR3 protein: CARTGTSNTEAFF
J gene: TRBJ2-7; V gene: TRBV4-1; D gene: TRBD2; clone size: -; CDR3 DNA: TGCGCCAGCAGCCAACCGACTAGCGGGAAGTGGTACGAGCAGTACTTC; CDR3 protein: CASSQPTSGKWYEQYF
J gene: TRBJ2-7; V gene: TRBV9; D gene: TRBD2; clone size: -; CDR3 DNA: TGTGCCAGCAGCGGGACCGGGACTAGCGGAATATACGAGCAGTACTTC; CDR3 protein: CASSGTGTSGIYEQYF
J gene: TRBJ2-2; V gene: TRBV27; D gene: -; clone size: -; CDR3 DNA: TGTGCCAGCAGTTTATCAATTGTAGGGGGGGTCTCCACCGGGGAGCTGTTTTTT; CDR3 protein: CASSLSIVGGVSTGELFF
J gene: TRBJ1-1; V gene: TRBV30; D gene: -; clone size: -; CDR3 DNA: TGTGCCTGGGACGGCGGGCTCGACATTAACACTGAAGCTTTCTTT; CDR3 protein: CAWDGGLDINTEAFF
J gene: TRBJ2-7; V gene: TRBV29-1; D gene: TRBD1; clone size: -; CDR3 DNA: TGCAGCGTTGAAAGCCGGACAGGGGGCGCGGAGCAGTACTTC; CDR3 protein: CSVESRTGGAEQYF
J gene: TRBJ2-7; V gene: TRBV27; D gene: TRBD2; clone size: -; CDR3 DNA: TGTGCCAGCAGCCGGCTAGCGGGCTCGGGCGAGCAGTACTTC; CDR3 protein: CASSRLAGSGEQYF
J gene: TRBJ2-7; V gene: TRBV28; D gene: -; clone size: once; CDR3 DNA: TGTGCCACCACAGGGCCTAGCTCCTACGAGCAGTACTTC; CDR3 protein: CATTGPSSYEQYF
J gene: TRBJ2-5; V gene: TRBV6-5; D gene: -; clone size: -; CDR3 DNA: TGTGCCAGCAGTTACGATTTTAGGACAGAACAGTACTTC; CDR3 protein: CASSYDFRTEQYF
J gene: TRBJ1-4; V gene: TRBV6-5; D gene: -; clone size: -; CDR3 DNA: TGTGCCAGCAGTTACTGGGGGGGAGCGGCTAATGAAAAACTGTTTTTT; CDR3 protein: CASSYWGGAANEKLFF
J gene: TRBJ2-5; V gene: TRBV6-1; D gene: -; clone size: -; CDR3 DNA: TGTGCCAGCAGTGAGTTTTCGGACAGAGAGACCCAGTACTTC; CDR3 protein: CASSEFSDRETQYF
J gene: TRBJ2-7; V gene: TRBV21-1; D gene: -; clone size: -; CDR3 DNA: TGTGCCAGCAGTTCGAGTGCCGGCCGTTCAGGGGACGAGCAGTACTTC; CDR3 protein: CASSSSAGRSGDEQYF
J gene: TRBJ1-2; V gene: TRBV5-6; D gene: -; clone size: once; CDR3 DNA: TGTGCCAGCAGCTTTAAGACAGAACCTAACTATGGCTACACCTTC; CDR3 protein: CASSFKTEPNYGYTF
J gene: TRBJ1-5; V gene: TRBV28; D gene: -; clone size: -; CDR3 DNA: TGTGCCAGCAGTTTCCTCAGGGCAGGGAATCAGCCCCAGCATTTT; CDR3 protein: CASSFLRAGNQPQHF
J gene: TRBJ2-7; V gene: TRBV29-1; D gene: -; clone size: -; CDR3 DNA: TGCAGCGTCCTGGACATTGGTTTGTACGAGCAGTACTTC; CDR3 protein: CSVLDIGLYEQYF
J gene: TRBJ2-7; V gene: TRBV5-8; D gene: TRBD1; clone size: -; CDR3 DNA: TGTGCCAGCAGCTTGGCGGGACAGGGTCGGGAGCAGTACTTC; CDR3 protein: CASSLAGQGREQYF
J gene: TRBJ2-6; V gene: TRBV6-5; D gene: -; clone size: -; CDR3 DNA: TGTGCCAGCAGTTGGGTGGAGGGGGCCAACGTCCTGACTTTC; CDR3 protein: CASSWVEGANVLTF
J gene: TRBJ2-7; V gene: TRBV9; D gene: TRBD2; clone size: -; CDR3 DNA: TGTGCCAGCAGTGCGAGAGCGGGACTGATCTACGAGCAGTACTTC; CDR3 protein: CASSARAGLIYEQYF
J gene: TRBJ2-1; V gene: TRBV28; D gene: TRBD1; clone size: -; CDR3 DNA: TGTGCCACACGGGACAGGGGGTACAATGAGCAGTTCTTC; CDR3 protein: CATRDRGYNEQFF
J gene: TRBJ2-1; V gene: TRBV11-3; D gene: -; clone size: -; CDR3 DNA: TGTGCCAGCAGCCCCCGAATGAGCGGGCCCGACAATGAGCAGTTCTTC; CDR3 protein: CASSPRMSGPDNEQFF
J gene: TRBJ1-2; V gene: TRBV11-2; D gene: TRBD1; clone size: -; CDR3 DNA: TGTGCCAGCAGCTTCGGGACAGGGGGCGGCTACACCTTC; CDR3 protein: CASSFGTGGGYTF
J gene: TRBJ2-3; V gene: TRBV7-9; D gene: -; clone size: -; CDR3 DNA: TGTGCCAGCAGCTTAGCCCCTTGGACCGGTGATACGCAGTATTTT; CDR3 protein: CASSLAPWTGDTQYF
J gene: TRBJ2-7; V gene: TRBV2; D gene: -; clone size: -; CDR3 DNA: TGTGCCAGCAGCGCCCGGCAGGCTCCCTACGAGCAGTACTTC; CDR3 protein: CASSARQAPYEQYF
J gene: TRBJ2-3; V gene: TRBV27; D gene: -; clone size: -; CDR3 DNA: TGTGCCAGCGGATCCTCCCTCAGGGAGAGCACAGATACGCAGTATTTT; CDR3 protein: CASGSSLRESTDTQYF
J gene: TRBJ2-6; V gene: TRBV4-1; D gene: -; clone size: -; CDR3 DNA: TGCGCCAGCAGCCCCAGGGGGAGGCGCGGGGCTGGGGCCAACGTCCTGACTTTC; CDR3 protein: CASSPRGRRGAGANVLTF
J gene: TRBJ2-7; V gene: TRBV10-3; D gene: -; clone size: once; CDR3 DNA: TGTGCCATCAGTGAATTATGGGAAACTGGCGAGCAGTACTTC; CDR3 protein: CAISELWETGEQYF